This T cell receptor beta chain was profiled in a study of blood T cell repertoires in COVID-19. Libraries were prepared by immunoSEQ multiplex PCR; TCRdb keeps only in-frame clonotypes and omits some of them. Seen here are under 250,000 clones, nearly 85% observed once, and the top ten hold around 5.5%. CDR1 is SNHLY, CDR2 FYNNEI, per germline. CDR3 length: 13 residues. V shed 3 bases, J shed 4 bases, and the junction held 2 bases outside the gene matches. The chain combines TRBV2 with TRBJ2-7; 8 bases line up with TRBD1. The TCR originated in a human donor in a cohort sampled during active COVID-19. The material sequenced was peripheral blood. CDR3 DNA sequence: TGTGCCAGCAGTGAGGACAGGGATTACGAGCAGTACTTC. Translating gives CASSEDRDYEQYF.